Presented here are 18 T cell receptor beta chains from one specimen sequenced in a study of blood T cell repertoires in COVID-19. Here immunoSEQ multiplex PCR was the method, and the copy in TCRdb shows in-frame clones only, minus some. The sample has 110,000 or so clones, more than 80% seen once. Sequencing used peripheral blood. These receptors all stem from a woman aged 45-65 years with acute or convalescent COVID-19.

This chain connects TRBV12-5 to TRBJ2-2; TRBD2 aligns across 11 bases. The CDR3 covers 20 residues. CDR1 LGHNT and CDR2 FRNRAP come from the germline V gene. V shed 0 bases and J 0 bases; nucleotides not matched to a gene: 9. The CDR3 sequence is CASGLVTGTSGQSNTGELFF. The CDR3 coding sequence is TGTGCTAGTGGTTTGGTGACCGGGACTAGCGGTCAATCGAACACCGGGGAGCTGTTTTTT.

The chain joins TRBV24-1 to TRBJ1-2; 8 nucleotides align to TRBD1. Germline CDR1 KGHDR, CDR2 SFDVKD. The V segment lost 4 bases and the J segment 4 bases; nucleotides outside the gene matches: 7. This CDR3 region has 15 residues. As DNA, the CDR3 is TGTGCCACCAGTGACCGGACAGGGAAAGGCTATGGCTACACCTTC. It is translated as CATSDRTGKGYGYTF.

The chain links TRBV6-2 or TRBV6-3 to TRBJ2-1, with D maybe TRBD2 (6 bases). The ends were cut back, 2 bases at V and 3 bases at J, with 8 bases in the middle. Per the germline V gene, CDR1 is MNHEY and CDR2 is SVGEGT. The CDR3 length is 14 residues. CDR3 loop: CASSYRGIYNEQFF. As DNA, the CDR3 is TGTGCCAGCAGTTACCGGGGGATCTACAATGAGCAGTTCTTC.

The sample holds one count of this clone. V and J are TRBV27 and TRBJ1-2; weak D call: TRBD1 (6 bases). CDR3 size: 13 residues. Per the germline V gene, CDR1 is MNHEY and CDR2 is SMNVEV (reference sequence). V lost 5 bases and J lost 4, with 11 bases in between. CDR3 region: CASSQGGFYGYTF. CDR3 in DNA: TGTGCCAGCAGTCAAGGGGGTTTCTATGGCTACACCTTC.

This clone was detected once. This chain uses TRBV5-6 with TRBJ1-5, with a weak D call TRBD1 (5 bases). This CDR3 is 13 amino acids long. Between the trimmed V and J ends, which lost 1 base and 7 bases, there was a span of 9 bases. Germline V gene data show CDR1 as SGHDT and CDR2 as YYEEEE. The CDR3 loop reads CASSLYRGQPQHF. The DNA of the CDR3 is TGTGCCAGCAGCTTGTATAGGGGCCAGCCCCAGCATTTT.

The V and J genes are TRBV5-4 and TRBJ2-1, with TRBD2 as a possible D gene (7 bases). The CDR3 length is 15 residues. Germline V gene sequence: CDR1 SGHNT, CDR2 YYREEE (reference sequence). Trimming removed 4 bases from V and 8 bases from J, with 19 bases in between. The CDR3 nucleotides are TGTGCCAGCAGCATTGTTAGGGGGGGCCACTATGAGCAGTTCTTC. Translated, it gives CASSIVRGGHYEQFF.

The gene calls are TRBV29-1 and TRBJ1-3, with D perhaps TRBD1 (5 bases). Germline assignment: CDR1 SQVTM and CDR2 ANQGSEA. Trimming pared 4 bases from V and 0 bases from J, leaving 13 bases between. The CDR3 covers 15 residues. In nucleotides, the CDR3 is TGCAGCGTTGCGGGACGGGGACTCTCTGGAAACACCATATATTTT. Protein product: CSVAGRGLSGNTIYF.

The V and J genes are TRBV6-5 and TRBJ1-3; D may be TRBD1 (5 bases). Deletions cut 7 bases from V and 5 bases from J, with 18 bases between. Germline CDR1 is MNHEY and CDR2 is SVGAGI. This CDR3 is 15 amino acids long. The CDR3 loop is CASTPLSGNRNTIYF. For the CDR3, the DNA is TGTGCCAGCACCCCCCTGTCAGGGAACCGAAACACCATATATTTT.

V is TRBV5-1 and J is TRBJ2-7; TRBD1 aligns across 7 bases. The CDR3 has 15 residues. J was trimmed by 5 bases and V by 5 bases; bases with no gene match: 13. Germline V lookup: CDR1 SGHRS, CDR2 YFSETQ. CDR3 residues: CASRSRQGDFHEQYF. The CDR3 nucleotides read TGCGCCAGCAGAAGTCGACAGGGTGATTTCCACGAGCAGTACTTC.

This chain uses TRBV12-3 or TRBV12-4 with TRBJ2-1; D is unresolved. This CDR3 is 12 amino acids long. The V end was cut by 2 bases, the J end by 6 bases, with 5 bases between. CDR3 coding DNA: TGTGCCAGCAGTTTATGGAGCAATGAGCAGTTCTTC. This encodes CASSLWSNEQFF.

This chain links TRBV9 with TRBJ1-2; 9 bases are shared with TRBD1. Germline V CDR1 and CDR2: SGDLS, YYNGEE. The CDR3 consists of 17 residues. V lost 3 bases and J lost 2; bases outside the gene matches: 11. The CDR3 region has the DNA TGTGCCAGCAGCGGATGGACAGGGGAATATCTAAACTATGGCTACACCTTC. Its protein is CASSGWTGEYLNYGYTF. Together with reference TRBV9 and TRBJ1-2, the CDR3 gives the full variable domain: DSGVTQTPKHLITATGQRVTLRCSPRSGDLSVYWYQQSLDQGLQFLIQYYNGEERAKGNILERFSAQQFPDLHSELNLSSLELGDSALYFCASSGWTGEYLNYGYTFGSGTRLTVV.

The chain couples TRBV5-6 to TRBJ2-2; no firm D call. The V end was cut by 3 bases, the J end by 6 bases, with 6 bases between. CDR1 and CDR2 from the germline V gene are SGHDT and YYEEEE. The CDR3 is 12 amino acids. CDR3: CASSSNSGELFF. In DNA, the CDR3 is TGTGCCAGCAGCTCTAATTCCGGGGAGCTGTTTTTT. The whole variable domain, filled in from reference TRBV5-6 and TRBJ2-2, reads DAGVTQSPTHLIKTRGQQVTLRCSPKSGHDTVSWYQQALGQGPQFIFQYYEEEERQRGNFPDRFSGHQFPNYSSELNVNALLLGDSALYLCASSSNSGELFFGEGSRLTVL.

The V and J genes are TRBV5-6 and TRBJ1-5, with D hard to call. The ends were cut back, 2 bases at V and 5 bases at J, with 8 bases in the middle. Germline V CDR1 and CDR2: SGHDT, YYEEEE. This CDR3 spans 13 amino acids. CDR3 DNA sequence: TGTGCCAGCAGCTTATCCGGGTATCAGCCCCAGCATTTT. Translating gives CASSLSGYQPQHF. Supplemented by reference TRBV5-6 and TRBJ1-5, the full variable domain reads DAGVTQSPTHLIKTRGQQVTLRCSPKSGHDTVSWYQQALGQGPQFIFQYYEEEERQRGNFPDRFSGHQFPNYSSELNVNALLLGDSALYLCASSLSGYQPQHFGDGTRLSIL.

This sequence joins TRBV3-1 (or the pseudogene TRBV3-2) and TRBJ2-5; D call uncertain. CDR1 is LGHDT, CDR2 YNNKEL, per germline (reference sequence). Trimming removed 1 base from V and 1 base from J, with 7 bases in between. The CDR3 extends over 14 amino acids. CDR3 DNA sequence: TGTGCCAGCAGCCAAGGTTACGGCCAAGAGACCCAGTACTTC. This codes for CASSQGYGQETQYF.

The V call is TRBV9, the J call TRBJ1-3; 12 bases align to TRBD1. CDR3 length: 17 residues. Trimming removed 0 bases from V and 4 bases from J; junction bases left unmatched: 5. In germline, CDR1 is SGDLS, CDR2 YYNGEE. The CDR3 reads CASSVDRDRGQGNTIYF. CDR3 DNA: TGTGCCAGCAGCGTAGACCGGGACAGGGGGCAAGGAAACACCATATATTTT.

The chain combines TRBV5-5 with TRBJ1-2; D perhaps matches TRBD1 (5 bases). The CDR3 sequence is 13 residues long. Per germline, CDR1 SGHKS and CDR2 YYEKEE (reference sequence). With 2 bases removed from V and 0 bases from J, the gap between germline ends came to 5 bases. The CDR3 loop reads CASSLQANYGYTF. CDR3 sequence (DNA): TGTGCCAGCAGCTTACAGGCTAACTATGGCTACACCTTC.

The chain uses TRBV11-3 and TRBJ2-5; the match to TRBD2 covers 8 bases. CDR1 and CDR2 (germline): SGHNT, YENEEA. The CDR3 sequence is 16 residues long. The junction had 5 bases not matched to a gene; V was cut back by 1 base and J by 1 base. As DNA, the CDR3 is TGTGCCAGCAGCTTAGGGTCGGGAGGGCCCCAAGAGACCCAGTACTTC. It encodes CASSLGSGGPQETQYF.

V is TRBV19 and J is TRBJ1-1; 7 bases are shared with TRBD1. V was clipped by 5 bases and J by 4 bases; unmatched bases: 10. This CDR3 contains 15 residues. Germline CDR1 is LNHDA and CDR2 is SQIVND (reference sequence). In DNA form, the CDR3 reads TGTGCCAGTAGTCTACGACAGGGCTTGGGCACTGAAGCTTTCTTT. Amino acids: CASSLRQGLGTEAFF.